Below, 9 T cell receptor beta chains from the same sample are listed, as sequenced in a study of T cell responses to AZD1222 COVID-19 vaccine. Measured with immunoSEQ multiplex PCR; TCRdb has only the in-frame clones, and not every one. The sample lists more than 140,000 clones, around 89% seen once, with around 2% in the top ten. The source material was peripheral blood, sampled on day 0 of AZD1222 vaccination. The receptors derive from an adult in good health.

The chain couples TRBV6-5 to TRBJ1-2; D possibly corresponds to TRBD1 (6 bases). The CDR3 runs to 14 residues. Germline CDR1 is MNHEY and CDR2 is SVGAGI. Trimming took off 0 bases at V and 6 bases at J, with 11 bases between the two ends. The CDR3 coding sequence is TGTGCCAGCAGTTACTCCGGGGGCGCGAATGGCTACACCTTC. Protein sequence: CASSYSGGANGYTF.

The chain combines TRBV7-6 with TRBJ2-1; TRBD2 agrees at 9 bases. Germline trimming cut 8 bases from V and 8 bases from J; bases unmatched to any gene: 13. The CDR3 is 15 amino acids. Germline V gene data show CDR1 as SGHVS and CDR2 as FNYEAQ. The CDR3 loop reads CASGRGGGPLDEQFF. The CDR3 DNA follows: TGTGCCAGCGGCCGCGGGGGGGGCCCCCTAGATGAGCAGTTCTTC. Supplemented by reference TRBV7-6 and TRBJ2-1, the full variable domain reads GAGVSQSPRYKVTKRGQDVALRCDPISGHVSLYWYRQALGQGPEFLTYFNYEAQQDKSGLPNDRFSAERPEGSISTLTIQRTEQRDSAMYRCASGRGGGPLDEQFFGPGTRLTVL.

This sequence joins TRBV5-1 and TRBJ2-5; D gene uncertain. Germline CDR1 reads SGHRS; CDR2 reads YFSETQ. The CDR3 has 14 amino acids. Between the trimmed V and J ends, which lost 4 bases and 1 base, there was a span of 11 bases. CDR3 nucleotide sequence: TGCGCCAGCAGCCCTCAACTTGCCCAAGAGACCCAGTACTTC. Its protein is CASSPQLAQETQYF.

On this clone itself: One junction end disagrees with the germline gene, perhaps due to a read error. V and J are TRBV6-5 and TRBJ2-7, with TRBD2 matching over 12 bases. This CDR3 contains 15 residues. In germline, CDR1 is MNHEY, CDR2 SVGAGI. As DNA, the CDR3 is TGTGCCAGCAGAATAGGACTAGCGGGAAACTACAAGCAGTACTTC. Amino acid sequence: CASRIGLAGNYKQYF.

This chain joins TRBV19 and TRBJ1-2; no firm D call. Trimming shortened V by 2 bases and J by 2 bases, and 6 bases separated the two germline ends. The CDR3 spans 13 residues. Germline assignment: CDR1 LNHDA and CDR2 SQIVND (reference sequence). CDR3 in amino acids: CASSIRRNYGYTF. Written as DNA, the CDR3 is TGTGCCAGTAGTATACGAAGAAACTATGGCTACACCTTC.

The J gene is TRBJ2-2, the V gene TRBV24-1, with 7 bases fitting TRBD2. Germline loops: CDR1 KGHDR, CDR2 SFDVKD. The junction had 3 bases not matched to a gene; V was cut back by 4 bases and J by 5 bases. This CDR3 spans 14 amino acids. CDR3 loop: CATSESGGTGELFF. In DNA form, the CDR3 reads TGTGCCACCAGTGAGTCGGGAGGTACCGGGGAGCTGTTTTTT.

The chain employs TRBV27 and TRBJ1-5; D remains unclear. The V gene's germline CDR1 is MNHEY and CDR2 SMNVEV (reference sequence). V lost 1 base, J lost 4 bases, and 17 bases lay in between. This CDR3 is built from 17 residues. The CDR3 loop reads CASSLYSSRLGNQPQHF. DNA of the CDR3: TGTGCCAGCAGTTTATACTCCAGCCGTCTAGGGAATCAGCCCCAGCATTTT.

In DNA, the CDR3 is TGTGCCAGCAGTTTAGGGTCAGAATACGAGCAGTACTTC. It yields the protein CASSLGSEYEQYF. The chain carries TRBV27 and TRBJ2-7; D uncertain. Germline lookup yields CDR1 MNHEY and CDR2 SMNVEV (reference sequence). V dropped 2 bases and J dropped 4 bases, with 9 bases sitting between them. The CDR3 has 13 amino acids.

This clone was counted between two and nine times. The chain combines TRBV27 with TRBJ2-7, with 8 bases aligning to TRBD2. In germline, CDR1 is MNHEY, CDR2 SMNVEV (reference sequence). V gave up 6 bases and J gave up 5 bases; unmatched junction bases: 12. The CDR3 spans 15 residues. CDR3 amino acids: CASSLGSGNRNEQYF. CDR3 nucleotides: TGTGCCAGCAGCTTGGGTAGCGGGAATCGGAACGAGCAGTACTTC.